This TCR beta chain was identified during a study of blood T cell repertoires in COVID-19. Study summary: T cells, B-cell-depleted T cells, or PBMCs supplied cDNA or gDNA.

TCRdb's table, derived via immunoSEQ multiplex PCR, lists solely in-frame clones and lacks some. Of roughly 310,000 clones listed, around 91% are singletons. The sequenced sample was PBMCs or T cells enriched from blood (not recorded which). The source of this sequence is a woman aged 40-49 years who had recovered from COVID-19.

The DNA for the CDR3 is TGTGCCAGCATCATTTCCGGACAGGGGGCAGGGGGAGCTTTCTTT. Its translation is CASIISGQGAGGAFF. The J gene is TRBJ1-1, the V gene TRBV28; 11 bases align to TRBD1. This CDR3 contains 15 residues. Germline values: CDR1 MDHEN, CDR2 SYDVKM. With V trimmed by 7 bases and J by 10 bases, 14 bases remained unmatched.